This T cell receptor (beta chain) was sequenced for a study of low-dose radiotherapy and immunotherapy resistance in tumors. Overall study context: Over 26 weeks, cohort 2 got 1 Gy every two weeks, reaching 13 Gy. On an every-two-weeks schedule, patients received intravenous nivolumab 240 mg, along with ipilimumab 1 mg/kg every six weeks.

Noted time point: after trial treatment. Treatment in this sample: LDRT plus nivolumab, ipilimumab, low-dose cyclophosphamide and aspirin (RACIN trial). Alpha and beta chains were covered, as first-strand cDNA relied on TRAV- and TRBV-specific primers. The authors amplified TCRs for 20 PCR cycles with a constant-region primer and a V-primer adapter. In vitro transcription amplified the mRNA that had been isolated. TCRdb processed the reads anew with MiXCR; each CDR3 protein has one entry. The data hold some 100,000 distinct CDR3 sequences, with around 20% observed a single time. This clonotype was detected ten times or more. Specimen: PBMCs, collected after low-dose radiotherapy plus immunotherapy. This sequence was found in a male donor with prostate cancer.

CDR3 amino acids: CASGDSQETQYF. The CDR3 DNA sequence: TGCGCCAGCGGGGACAGTCAAGAGACCCAGTACTTC. The rearrangement links TRBV5-1 to TRBJ2-5; TRBD1 matches at 7 bases. The CDR3 consists of 12 residues. Per germline, CDR1 SGHRS and CDR2 YFSETQ. After removal of 7 bases from V and 2 bases from J, the junction contained 2 bases not matched to a gene.